The source of this T cell receptor beta chain is a study of beta chain features in type 1 diabetes. The isolated RNA, all of it, was reverse transcribed, so expressed TCRB transcripts were what got sequenced. TCRdb keeps only in-frame clones here, not all; method: immunoSEQ multiplex PCR. This sample has hundreds of thousands of clones, with 15% to 20% found just once. Looked up from germline, CDR1 is ENHRY and CDR2 is SYGVKD. The CDR3 is 16 residues long. V lost 2 bases, J lost 3 bases, and 3 bases stayed unmatched. In this sample, this clone turned up a few times. The antigen is unknown. General study results and limits: It was among patients, rather than healthy donors, that naive, central memory and Treg TCRB repertoires appeared more similar.

This sequence was found in a woman aged 18-30 years in good health. The sequenced material came from naive CD4+ T cells from blood. The chain joins TRBV10-3 to TRBJ2-1; 11 bases are a match to TRBD2. In nucleotides, the CDR3 is TGTGCCATCAGTGAGGCCGGGACTAGCGGCTACAATGAGCAGTTCTTC. Protein sequence: CAISEAGTSGYNEQFF.